This TCR beta chain was profiled in a study of cytomegalovirus exposure and HLA in healthy donors. This clone was counted once. What it binds is not known. Study-wide results and caveats: In vitro work confirmed that a few CMV-associated chains recognize CMV antigens.

Measured with immunoSEQ multiplex PCR; TCRdb has only the in-frame clones, and not every one. Of 150,000 to 200,000 clones in the sample, approximately 87% were seen once. The donors belonged to the approximately 120-subject validation cohort, separate from the roughly 650-subject first cohort. Sequences were obtained from PBMCs. The TCR was taken from a woman aged 25-40 years in good health and CMV-seronegative.

In nucleotides, the CDR3 is TGTGCCAGCAGTGAGAGCATTCAGTACTTC. It codes for CASSESIQYF. V and J are TRBV2 and TRBJ2-4; D gene ambiguous. V lost 3 bases to trimming and J lost 9 bases, with 3 bases between them. There are 10 residues in the CDR3. Per the germline V gene, CDR1 is SNHLY and CDR2 is FYNNEI.